This entry concerns a single TCR beta chain. Its matching antigen is unknown. The method was immunoSEQ multiplex PCR; TCRdb's version includes in-frame clones alone and lacks a portion of them. The data hold 200,000 or so clones, with around 80% observed a single time. This CDR3 spans 13 amino acids. Trimming left V 4 bases short and J 10 bases short, with 14 bases between. Germline CDR1 and CDR2: PRHDT and FYEKMQ (reference sequence). The entry originates in a study of cytomegalovirus exposure and HLA in healthy donors. The study, taken as a whole, reports: Researchers counted 164 TCR beta chains as cytomegalovirus-associated. With high specificity and sensitivity, the classifier reportedly diagnosed cytomegalovirus status. Specificity of three CMV-associated chains for CMV antigens was verified in vitro.

Among the 90 to 150 subjects of the validation cohort, separate from the 666-subject first cohort, were the donors. This TCR came from a woman aged 25 to 39 in good health and CMV-seropositive. The chain links TRBV13 to TRBJ2-1; D call uncertain. Sequencing used PBMCs. The CDR3 coding sequence is TGTGCCAGCAGCTCCCGGCGGTTCTGGGAGCAGTTCTTC. Translated, it gives CASSSRRFWEQFF.